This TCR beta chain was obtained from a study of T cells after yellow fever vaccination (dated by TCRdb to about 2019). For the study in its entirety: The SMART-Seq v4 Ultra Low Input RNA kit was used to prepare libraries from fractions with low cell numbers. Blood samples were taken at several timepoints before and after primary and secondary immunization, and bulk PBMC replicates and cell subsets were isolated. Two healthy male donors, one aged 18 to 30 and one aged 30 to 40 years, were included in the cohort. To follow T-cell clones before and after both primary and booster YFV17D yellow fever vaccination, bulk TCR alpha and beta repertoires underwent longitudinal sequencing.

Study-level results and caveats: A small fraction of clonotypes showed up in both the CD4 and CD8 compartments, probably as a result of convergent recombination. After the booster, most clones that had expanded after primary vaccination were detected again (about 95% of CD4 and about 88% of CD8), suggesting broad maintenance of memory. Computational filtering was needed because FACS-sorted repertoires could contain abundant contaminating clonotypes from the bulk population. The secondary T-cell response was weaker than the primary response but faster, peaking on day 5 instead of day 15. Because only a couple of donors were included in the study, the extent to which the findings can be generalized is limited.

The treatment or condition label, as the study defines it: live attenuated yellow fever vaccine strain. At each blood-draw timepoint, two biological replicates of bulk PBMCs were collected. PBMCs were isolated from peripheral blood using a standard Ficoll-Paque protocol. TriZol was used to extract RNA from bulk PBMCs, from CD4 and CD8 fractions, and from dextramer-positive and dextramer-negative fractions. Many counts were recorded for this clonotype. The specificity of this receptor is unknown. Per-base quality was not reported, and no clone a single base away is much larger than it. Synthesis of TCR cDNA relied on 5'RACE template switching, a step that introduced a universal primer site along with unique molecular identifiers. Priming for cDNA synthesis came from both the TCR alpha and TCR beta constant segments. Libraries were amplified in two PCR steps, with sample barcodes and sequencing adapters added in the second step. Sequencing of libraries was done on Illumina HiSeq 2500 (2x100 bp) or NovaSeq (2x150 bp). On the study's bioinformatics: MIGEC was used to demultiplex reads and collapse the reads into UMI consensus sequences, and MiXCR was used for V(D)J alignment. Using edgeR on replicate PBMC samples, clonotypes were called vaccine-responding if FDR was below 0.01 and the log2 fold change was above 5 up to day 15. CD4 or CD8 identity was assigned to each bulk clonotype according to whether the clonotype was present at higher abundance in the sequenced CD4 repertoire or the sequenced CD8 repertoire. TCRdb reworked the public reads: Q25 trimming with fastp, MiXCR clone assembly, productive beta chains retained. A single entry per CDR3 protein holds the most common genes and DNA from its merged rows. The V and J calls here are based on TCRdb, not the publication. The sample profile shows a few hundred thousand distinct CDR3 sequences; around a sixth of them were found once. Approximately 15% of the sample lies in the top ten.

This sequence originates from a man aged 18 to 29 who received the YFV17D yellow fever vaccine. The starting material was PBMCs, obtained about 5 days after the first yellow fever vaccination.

CDR3 sequence: CASTGAQETQYF. The bases read TGCGCCAGCACCGGTGCTCAAGAGACCCAGTACTTC. The chain was built from TRBV10-2 and TRBJ2-5; the D gene is not confidently resolved. CDR1 is given as WSHSY and CDR2 as SAAADI, both from the germline V gene. Trimming removed 7 bases from V and 2 bases from J, leaving 8 bases between the germline ends. The CDR3 covers 12 residues, taking in both the cysteine and the phenylalanine. Just CDR3 DNA is preserved here, 36 bases in frame from base 1.